This passage covers 16 T cell receptor beta chains from one sample sequenced in a study of human T cells and chemical hapten exposure. The time point was: patch test 1, 2 weeks after DPC sensitization. The treatment denotes: therapeutic diphenylcyclopropenone sensitization with weekly scalp DPC. TCRdb re-called the RACE reads with MiXCR, one entry per CDR3 protein. Counted here are about 60,000 distinct CDR3 sequences, around 9.3% occurring once; the ten biggest clones make up about an eighth. Sequencing used whole blood, obtained in connection with sensitization to the hapten diphenylcyclopropenone (DPC). The receptors here all came from a woman between 40 and 50 years old with alopecia areata. Some clones in this sample may be carry-over from other donors' samples.

The chain has TRBV2 and TRBJ2-7; the D gene is possibly TRBD2 (6 bases). The CDR3 loop spans 15 amino acids. The V end was cut by 3 bases, the J end by 7 bases, with 19 bases between. Germline loops: CDR1 SNHLY, CDR2 FYNNEI. The CDR3 bases are TGTGCCAGCAGTGACATGGGACTCAACCTTGATGAGCAGTACTTC. It is translated as CASSDMGLNLDEQYF.

This clonotype has more than one count but fewer than ten. The chain is built from TRBV4-2 and TRBJ2-3, with D tentatively TRBD2 (6 bases). Deletions cut 1 base from V and 6 bases from J, with 11 bases between. The CDR3 length is 14 residues. Germline CDR1 is LGHNA and CDR2 is YNFKEQ. CDR3 protein: CASSQGTGVDTQYF. CDR3 sequence (DNA): TGTGCCAGCAGCCAAGGGACGGGGGTGGATACGCAGTATTTT.

Only a few counts were recorded for this clonotype. The chain carries TRBV12-3 or TRBV12-4 and TRBJ2-1, with no clear D. This CDR3 contains 13 residues. V was pared by 5 bases and J by 4 bases, with 9 bases between. As DNA, the CDR3 is TGTGCCAGCAGTCCGGACGGGTACAATGAGCAGTTCTTC. Encoded protein: CASSPDGYNEQFF.

This clonotype was counted between two and nine times. The J gene is TRBJ1-1, the V gene TRBV20-1; the match to TRBD1 covers 8 bases. Trimming removed 0 bases from V and 8 bases from J; junction bases left unmatched: 8. The CDR3 contains 14 residues. CDR1 DFQATT and CDR2 SNEGSKA come from the germline V gene (reference sequence). The DNA of the CDR3 is TGCAGTGCTAGAGATCCCCACGACAGGGGAGAAGCTTTCTTT. Translated: CSARDPHDRGEAFF.

The chain has TRBV7-7 and TRBJ2-3; 7 bases agree with TRBD2. The CDR3 is 14 amino acids. Trimming cost V 2 bases and J 5 bases; bases outside gene matches: 4. Germline values: CDR1 SSHAT, CDR2 FNYEAQ (reference sequence). CDR3: CASSLTGGRDTQYF. For the CDR3, the DNA is TGTGCCAGCAGCTTAACCGGGGGGAGAGATACGCAGTATTTT.

V is TRBV19 and J is TRBJ2-3; 8 bases are shared with TRBD1. CDR1 LNHDA and CDR2 SQIVND come from the germline V gene (reference sequence). Losses at the gene ends were 6 bases for V and 0 bases for J; bases not matched to a gene: 2. The CDR3 runs to 14 residues. The CDR3 DNA reads TGTGCCAGTAGACGGGACAGGAGCACAGATACGCAGTATTTT. Translation gives CASRRDRSTDTQYF.

The chain has TRBV5-1 and TRBJ2-3; TRBD1 might be the D (6 bases). V was pared by 0 bases and J by 4 bases, with 6 bases between. In germline, CDR1 is SGHRS, CDR2 YFSETQ. The CDR3 loop spans 13 amino acids. The CDR3 loop reads CASSLEGADTQYF. CDR3 nucleotides: TGCGCCAGCAGCTTGGAGGGGGCAGATACGCAGTATTTT.

In this sample, this clonotype turned up many times. The chain employs TRBV28 and TRBJ2-7; D gene ambiguous. Germline V gene lookup returns CDR1 MDHEN and CDR2 SYDVKM. This CDR3 region has 15 residues. Deletions cut 2 bases from V and 2 bases from J, with 13 bases between. DNA of the CDR3: TGTGCCAGCAGTTTAATCCAGAAACCCCCCTACGAGCAGTACTTC. The encoded protein is CASSLIQKPPYEQYF. The full variable domain, completed using reference TRBV28 and TRBJ2-7, is DVKVTQSSRYLVKRTGEKVFLECVQDMDHENMFWYRQDPGLGLRLIYFSYDVKMKEKGDIPEGYSVSREKKERFSLILESASTNQTSMYLCASSLIQKPPYEQYFGPGTRLTVT.

This clonotype has ten or more counts. The chain links TRBV6-4 to TRBJ1-2; no definite D call. The CDR3 runs to 14 residues. V lost 3 bases, J lost 6 bases, and 14 bases lay in between. Germline V gives CDR1 MRHNA, CDR2 SNTAGT. The CDR3 DNA reads TGTGCCAGCAGTGAGGACCAGGCGAGCGATGGCTACACCTTC. This encodes CASSEDQASDGYTF.

This clonotype came up many times. The chain carries TRBV11-3 and TRBJ2-3; 11 bases fit TRBD2. CDR3 length equals 17 residues. V was pared by 5 bases and J by 1 base, with 8 bases of the junction left unmatched. Germline CDR1 SGHNT, CDR2 YENEEA. DNA of the CDR3: TGTGCCAGCAGCGGAGAGCTAGCGGGGGGCCGCACAGATACGCAGTATTTT. Its protein is CASSGELAGGRTDTQYF. Filled out from reference TRBV11-3 and TRBJ2-3, the complete variable domain reads EAGVVQSPRYKIIEKKQPVAFWCNPISGHNTLYWYLQNLGQGPELLIRYENEEAVDDSQLPKDRFSAERLKGVDSTLKIQPAELGDSAVYLCASSGELAGGRTDTQYFGPGTRLTVL.

The gene calls are TRBV28 and TRBJ2-1, with D hard to call. Trimming took 5 bases from V and 5 from J, leaving 7 bases between them. This CDR3 contains 12 residues. Germline values: CDR1 MDHEN, CDR2 SYDVKM. CDR3 nucleotide sequence: TGTGCCAGCAGTCTGCGCCACAATGAGCAGTTCTTC. Its protein product is CASSLRHNEQFF.

CDR3 residues: CASSPIGGTTLHF. The CDR3 DNA follows: TGTGCCAGCAGCCCGATCGGGGGAACGACCCTCCACTTT. V usage is TRBV7-9 and J usage is TRBJ1-6, with TRBD1 as a possible D gene (5 bases). The V gene lost 5 bases and the J gene lost 14 bases, with 16 bases spanning the gap. Germline assignment: CDR1 SEHNR and CDR2 FQNEAQ (reference sequence). The CDR3 has 13 amino acids. Full variable domain (remainder filled in from reference TRBV7-9 and TRBJ1-6): DTGVSQNPRHKITKRGQNVTFRCDPISEHNRLYWYRQTLGQGPEFLTYFQNEAQLEKSRLLSDRFSAERPKGSFSTLEIQRTEQGDSAMYLCASSPIGGTTLHFGNGTRLTVT.

This clonotype appeared many times. This chain uses TRBV6-5 with TRBJ1-1, with D uncertain. CDR1 and CDR2 (germline): MNHEY, SVGAGI. The CDR3 sequence is 14 residues long. Trimming shortened V by 5 bases and J by 1 base, and 11 bases separated the two germline ends. The CDR3 sequence is CASSPTWGNTEAFF. The DNA for the CDR3 is TGTGCCAGCAGTCCTACGTGGGGGAACACTGAAGCTTTCTTT.

This clonotype was counted a few times. The genes are TRBV7-6 and TRBJ1-6; 7 positions match TRBD1. This CDR3 region has 16 residues. Trimming cost V 0 bases and J 7 bases; bases outside gene matches: 6. Germline CDR1 reads SGHVS; CDR2 reads FNYEAQ. CDR3 region: CASSLAGTVKNSPLHF. The CDR3 region has the DNA TGTGCCAGCAGCTTAGCGGGGACAGTCAAGAATTCACCCCTCCACTTT.

This clonotype appeared many times. The chain uses TRBV18 and TRBJ2-1; 7 bases align to TRBD2. With 1 base clipped from V and 6 bases from J, the junction kept 0 bases outside the gene matches. Germline V gives CDR1 KGHSH, CDR2 LQKENI. The length of the CDR3 is 13 residues. The CDR3 nucleotides read TGTGCCAGCTCACCACTAGCGGGCAATGAGCAGTTCTTC. Protein: CASSPLAGNEQFF.

At least ten counts were recorded for this clonotype. The CDR3 sequence: CASGLQRAGGDEQFF. The CDR3 DNA reads TGTGCCAGCGGCCTTCAACGGGCGGGTGGAGATGAGCAGTTCTTC. The gene calls are TRBV7-2 and TRBJ2-1; D might be TRBD2 (5 bases). Germline-derived CDR1 and CDR2 are SGHTA and FQGNSA. The germline V and J ends were trimmed by 8 bases and 8 bases, with 22 bases remaining between them. The CDR3 totals 15 residues.